The clone carrying this TCR beta chain came up once. Its antigen is not identified. A read error may be the cause here, since a much bigger clone is one base away. The sample originates from a study of CD8+CD57+ T cells in acquired aplastic anemia. Study-level information: The mean DNA yield obtained from sorted CD4+ and CD8+ cells came to roughly 3.4 ug. Broader study findings: In CD8+ cells, Simpson's diversity showed no significant difference between patients and controls. Patients and controls shared twenty-nine CD8+ CDR3 sequences.

The V end was cut by 5 bases, the J end by 4 bases, with 15 bases between. The germline CDR1 and CDR2 sequences are LNHNV and YYDKDF (reference sequence). The CDR3 totals 15 residues. Patients sequenced had flow cytometry evidence of CD8+CD57+ cell expansion. The study profiled TCR beta VDJ and CDR3 using genomic DNA as template. MiXCR, run by TCRdb on the reads, gives a single entry per CDR3 protein. The data hold around 500,000 distinct CDR3 sequences, with around 32% observed a single time. The clonotype comes from a human donor with aplastic anemia. The chain has TRBV15 and TRBJ1-5; no definite D call. What was sequenced was sorted CD4+, CD8+, or CD8+CD57+ T cells (not recorded which) from PBMCs. The DNA for the CDR3 is TGTGCCACCAGCGGTAGAGGACTGGAGAATCAGCCCCAGCATTTT. Its protein product is CATSGRGLENQPQHF.